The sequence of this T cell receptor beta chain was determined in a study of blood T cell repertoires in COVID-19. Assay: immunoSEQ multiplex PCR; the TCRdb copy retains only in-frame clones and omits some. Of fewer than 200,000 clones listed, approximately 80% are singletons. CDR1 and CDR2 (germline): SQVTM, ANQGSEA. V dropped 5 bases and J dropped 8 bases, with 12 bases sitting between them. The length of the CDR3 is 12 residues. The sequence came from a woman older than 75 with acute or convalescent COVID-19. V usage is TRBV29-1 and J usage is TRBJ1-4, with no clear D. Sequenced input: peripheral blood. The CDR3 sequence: CSVSLTREKLFF. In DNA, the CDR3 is TGCAGCGTTTCCCTCACCAGGGAAAAACTGTTTTTT.